What follows describes a single TCR beta chain. Its antigen is unknown. The entry originates in a study of TIL therapy for anti-PD-1-resistant metastatic lung cancer. Study-level background: Tumors had a median PD-L1 proportion score of 4.5% to 7%. Study-level results: This highly selected cohort may not generalize to typical lung cancer patients.

The immunoSEQ assay was v3. Clones were read by immunoSEQ multiplex PCR, and TCRdb kept only the in-frame ones, dropping some. The repertoire holds about 60,000 clones, 87% seen once, with roughly 2.6% in the top ten. The sample's time point: pre-treatment sample, taken before nivolumab and TIL therapy. Losses at the gene ends were 4 bases for V and 8 bases for J; bases not matched to a gene: 3. Germline V gene lookup returns CDR1 MNHEY and CDR2 SMNVEV (reference sequence). CDR3 length equals 14 residues. Material: blood, obtained at baseline. This sequence was found in a person aged 25 to 79 with non-small cell lung cancer. The chain combines TRBV27 with TRBJ2-1; TRBD2 agrees at 12 bases. CDR3 DNA: TGTGCCAGCAGTTACCGGACTAGCGGGGATGAGCAGTTCTTC. As protein: CASSYRTSGDEQFF.